This T cell receptor beta chain was profiled in a study of CD8+ T cells in alopecia areata. The germline CDR1 and CDR2 sequences are MNHEY and SMNVEV (reference sequence). Trimming shortened V by 5 bases and J by 8 bases, and 16 bases separated the two germline ends. The CDR3 runs to 14 residues. Sequencing used cDNA as its template, made by extracting RNA and reverse transcribing it. Data came from immunoSEQ multiplex PCR; TCRdb stores just in-frame clones and leaves some out. The sample gives about 120,000 clones, roughly 69% of which show up once; 2.8% is in the top ten. The gene calls are TRBV27 and TRBJ2-1; no reliable D call. The receptor was derived from a human donor in good health. Source material: CD4+ T cells sorted from blood. The CDR3 spells CASSRPAGVDEQFF. CDR3 nucleotide sequence: TGTGCCAGCAGTCGACCTGCAGGTGTTGATGAGCAGTTCTTC.